This record covers a single T cell receptor (beta chain). No antigen is known for it. The entry originates in a study of T cell responses to AZD1222 COVID-19 vaccine. Study-level findings and limits: White British ancestry dominated among donors, who included more females, and clonal diversity was possibly underestimated.

The junction had 9 bases not matched to a gene; V was cut back by 3 bases and J by 3 bases. Per germline, CDR1 WNHNN and CDR2 SYGVQD (reference sequence). This CDR3 contains 16 residues. The repertoire was sequenced with immunoSEQ multiplex PCR; TCRdb's copy has only in-frame clones and lacks some. The sample shows about 72,000 clones, roughly 88% of them seen only once. This specimen consisted of peripheral blood, obtained on day 0 of AZD1222 vaccination. This clonotype was obtained from an adult in good health. V is TRBV10-1 and J is TRBJ2-7; the match to TRBD2 covers 9 bases. The DNA for the CDR3 is TGCGCCAGCAGTGAAGGAGAGGGGACTAGCCTCTACGAGCAGTACTTC. This translates into CASSEGEGTSLYEQYF.